This TCR beta chain was sequenced in a study of control samples from healthy donors and cancer patients. The CDR3 has 16 amino acids. The germline V gene encodes CDR1 GTSNPN and CDR2 SVGIG (reference sequence). Trimming stripped 1 base from V and 5 bases from J, with 18 bases between. Here immunoSEQ multiplex PCR was the method, and the copy in TCRdb shows in-frame clones only, minus some. The sample consists of about 220,000 clones, 85% to 95% of them appearing once. This clone appeared a single time. The genes are TRBV30 and TRBJ1-5; no clear D. The clonotype comes from a middle-aged man in good health. The sequenced sample was blood. CDR3 in DNA: TGTGCCTGGAGTGCCCCACTCCGGCAGGCCCATCAGCCCCAGCATTTT. It specifies CAWSAPLRQAHQPQHF.